This passage covers 18 T cell receptor beta chains from one sample sequenced in a study of shared clonotypes between healthy human individuals. The data were produced by immunoSEQ multiplex PCR, yet TCRdb's version contains in-frame clones alone and is incomplete. Of 950,000 to 1,200,000 clones in the sample, about 72% were seen once. Sequencing used memory CD4+ T cells from PBMCs. As to subset: CD45RA-negative fraction. These receptors all come from a man younger than 35 in good health. Some clones in this sample may be carry-over from other donors' samples.

The chain couples TRBV19 to TRBJ2-7; no reliable D call. Trimming removed 0 bases at V and 12 bases at J, with 9 bases between. Per germline, CDR1 LNHDA and CDR2 SQIVND (reference sequence). The CDR3 extends over 11 amino acids. CDR3 bases: TGTGCCAGTAGTATAGATCAGACTTTGTACTTC. Its protein is CASSIDQTLYF.

This clone showed up just a few times. This chain connects TRBV5-1 to TRBJ2-1; tentative D call: TRBD1 (6 bases). The germline CDR1 and CDR2 sequences are SGHRS and YFSETQ. V was shortened by 1 base and J by 1 base, with 15 bases between the two germline ends. The CDR3 length is 17 residues. CDR3 protein: CASSLQGSKMSYNEQFF. CDR3 sequence (DNA): TGCGCCAGCAGCTTGCAGGGGTCGAAAATGTCCTACAATGAGCAGTTCTTC.

This chain links TRBV27 with TRBJ1-2; D not resolved. V lost 0 bases and J lost 3, with 8 bases in between. CDR1 is MNHEY and CDR2 is SMNVEV in the germline V gene (reference sequence). The CDR3 loop spans 14 amino acids. For the CDR3, the DNA is TGTGCCAGCAGTTTATCCGGGTTGGACTATGGCTACACCTTC. Its protein is CASSLSGLDYGYTF.

This clone was found a few times. Other DNA sequences of this sample code for an identical CDR3. The chain joins TRBV7-2 to TRBJ1-5; possibly TRBD1 for D (6 bases). Deletions cut 5 bases from V and 7 bases from J, with 12 bases between. The V gene's germline CDR1 is SGHTA and CDR2 FQGNSA. The CDR3 sequence is 13 residues long. CDR3 DNA sequence: TGTGCCAGCAGCCCCGACAGGATCCAGCCCCAGCATTTT. Amino acids: CASSPDRIQPQHF.

This clone turned up a few times. V is TRBV28 and J is TRBJ2-2; TRBD1 might be the D (6 bases). Germline-derived CDR1 and CDR2 are MDHEN and SYDVKM. The CDR3 length is 17 residues. With 6 bases removed from V and 4 bases from J, the gap between germline ends came to 21 bases. The CDR3 sequence: CASSSLANRALTGELFF. The DNA for the CDR3 is TGTGCCAGCAGCTCATTGGCCAACAGGGCGCTCACCGGGGAGCTGTTTTTT. Combining the CDR3 with reference TRBV28 and TRBJ2-2 gives the whole variable domain DVKVTQSSRYLVKRTGEKVFLECVQDMDHENMFWYRQDPGLGLRLIYFSYDVKMKEKGDIPEGYSVSREKKERFSLILESASTNQTSMYLCASSSLANRALTGELFFGEGSRLTVL.

This clone came up many times. At the DNA level, this CDR3 is encoded by other sequences in the same sample as well. The chain joins TRBV2 to TRBJ2-7; no firm D call. The CDR3 length is 11 residues. The germline CDR1 and CDR2 sequences are SNHLY and FYNNEI. The V end lost 8 bases, the J end lost 3 bases, and 8 bases lay between the germline ends. The CDR3 loop is CASGSSYEQYF. The CDR3 bases are TGTGCCAGCGGCTCGAGCTACGAGCAGTACTTC.

The V call is TRBV6-6, the J call TRBJ2-6; 8 bases agree with TRBD2. The germline V gene encodes CDR1 MNHNY and CDR2 SVGAGI (reference sequence). This CDR3 spans 15 amino acids. V dropped 8 bases and J dropped 2; count of bases not matched to a gene: 5. For the CDR3, the DNA is TGTGCCAGCGTACGGGGGGGGCCTGGGGCCAACGTCCTGACTTTC. It codes for CASVRGGPGANVLTF.

This clone was picked up one time. The V call is TRBV28, the J call TRBJ2-7; 8 nucleotides agree with TRBD1. Per the germline V gene, CDR1 is MDHEN and CDR2 is SYDVKM. The CDR3 runs 15 residues. Trimming removed 6 bases from V and 6 bases from J; junction bases left unmatched: 13. The DNA for the CDR3 is TGTGCCAGCAGCCCCGACAGGGGACGTACGGGCGAGCAGTACTTC. Translated, it gives CASSPDRGRTGEQYF.

There are a few counts of this clone. The chain carries TRBV7-3 and TRBJ1-2, with a tentative D call TRBD1 (5 bases). This CDR3 contains 20 residues. Germline CDR1 and CDR2: SGHTA and FQGTGA. The germline V and J ends were trimmed by 8 bases and 5 bases, with 36 bases remaining between them. The CDR3 protein is CASLLHGVRGTTMGKYGYTF. The CDR3 DNA reads as TGTGCCAGCTTGTTACATGGGGTGAGGGGTACCACTATGGGTAAGTATGGCTACACCTTC.

The rearrangement joins TRBV5-6 to TRBJ2-5; TRBD2 matches 7 bases. This CDR3 region has 14 residues. V shed 1 base, J shed 3 bases, and the junction held 3 bases outside the gene matches. Germline loops: CDR1 SGHDT, CDR2 YYEEEE. The CDR3 is CASSLSLAEETQYF. DNA of the CDR3: TGTGCCAGCAGCTTGTCCCTAGCGGAAGAGACCCAGTACTTC.

The rearrangement joins TRBV6-6 to TRBJ1-2; D is uncertain. Germline V lookup: CDR1 MNHNY, CDR2 SVGAGI (reference sequence). Trimming pared 11 bases from V and 7 bases from J, leaving 23 bases between. The CDR3 is 14 residues long. For the CDR3, the DNA is TGTGCCGCCAACTCAGAAGGGCGTCGGGCTGGCTACACCTTC. Translation: CAANSEGRRAGYTF.

V usage is TRBV2 and J usage is TRBJ2-5; no definite D call. Germline V gene sequence: CDR1 SNHLY, CDR2 FYNNEI. The CDR3 is made up of 13 amino acids. Trimming shortened V by 7 bases and J by 1 base, and 10 bases separated the two germline ends. CDR3 coding DNA: TGTGCCAGCATTATGACATTCCAAGAGACCCAGTACTTC. This sequence encodes CASIMTFQETQYF. The whole variable domain, remainder taken from reference TRBV2 and TRBJ2-5, is EPEVTQTPSHQVTQMGQEVILRCVPISNHLYFYWYRQILGQKVEFLVSFYNNEISEKSEIFDDQFSVERPDGSNFTLKIRSTKLEDSAMYFCASIMTFQETQYFGPGTRLLVL.

The chain uses TRBV4-2 and TRBJ2-3, with TRBD2 identical over 13 bases. Germline values: CDR1 LGHNA, CDR2 YNFKEQ. V gave up 4 bases and J gave up 4 bases; unmatched junction bases: 5. The CDR3 is made up of 16 amino acids. The CDR3 nucleotides read TGTGCCAGCAGCCCCAGTGGACTAGCGGGGGCAGATACGCAGTATTTT. This sequence encodes CASSPSGLAGADTQYF.

The V and J genes are TRBV2 and TRBJ1-1; 7 positions match TRBD1. Trimming cost V 10 bases and J 4 bases; bases outside gene matches: 6. The length of the CDR3 is 12 residues. The germline V gene encodes CDR1 SNHLY and CDR2 FYNNEI. The CDR3, as DNA: TGTGCCACGCGAGACAGGGCCACTGAAGCTTTCTTT. As protein: CATRDRATEAFF.

In this sample, this clone turned up once. The chain is built from TRBV7-3 and TRBJ2-5, with unresolved D. Germline V gene sequence: CDR1 SGHTA, CDR2 FQGTGA. This CDR3 contains 13 residues. V was trimmed by 1 base and J by 4 bases, leaving 7 bases between them. The CDR3 here is CASSLRAPETQYF. The CDR3 DNA follows: TGTGCCAGCAGCTTAAGAGCGCCAGAGACCCAGTACTTC.

The genes are TRBV9 and TRBJ1-2; D remains ambiguous. V was cut by 4 bases and J by 5 bases, with 9 bases left in between. Germline V gene data show CDR1 as SGDLS and CDR2 as YYNGEE. The CDR3 has 12 amino acids. CDR3 coding DNA: TGTGCCAGCAGCTCTTCAGGTTATGGCTACACCTTC. Its protein product is CASSSSGYGYTF.

The chain links TRBV6-6 to TRBJ2-2; TRBD1 might be the D (5 bases). Trimming took 2 bases from V and 7 from J, leaving 11 bases between them. This CDR3 spans 14 amino acids. Germline V gives CDR1 MNHNY, CDR2 SVGAGI (reference sequence). CDR3 DNA sequence: TGTGCCAGCAGTTACCTGACAGATAACGGGGAGCTGTTTTTT. This codes for CASSYLTDNGELFF.

This clone was recorded once. This chain connects TRBV5-4 to TRBJ1-2; TRBD1 is a possible D gene (6 bases). Germline lookup yields CDR1 SGHNT and CDR2 YYREEE (reference sequence). This CDR3 is built from 15 residues. V was trimmed by 7 bases and J by 0 bases, leaving 16 bases between them. This chain's CDR3 is CASFILGTPNYGYTF. The CDR3 bases are TGTGCCAGCTTTATCCTTGGGACACCTAACTATGGCTACACCTTC.